Below are 17 T cell receptor beta chains sequenced from a single sample in a study of cytotoxic CD8 clonotypes in ibrutinib-treated CLL. Clones were sequenced by immunoSEQ multiplex PCR, and TCRdb holds only the in-frame ones, with some missing. The sample has some 200,000 clones, roughly 77% seen once. The sequences come from PBMCs, collected after 12 months of ibrutinib treatment. The receptors here all came from a human donor with chronic lymphocytic leukemia.

This clone was counted between two and nine times. This sequence joins TRBV18 and TRBJ2-7, with a tentative D call TRBD1 (6 bases). The CDR3 length is 12 residues. Germline CDR1 KGHSH, CDR2 LQKENI. V was cut by 0 bases and J by 7 bases, with 7 bases left in between. The CDR3 DNA reads as TGTGCCAGCTCACCACCAGGGGGAGAGCAGTACTTC. It translates to CASSPPGGEQYF.

The V gene is TRBV9, the J gene TRBJ2-5; the match to TRBD1 covers 10 bases. This CDR3 comprises 13 residues. The junction had 4 bases not matched to a gene; V was cut back by 7 bases and J by 4 bases. The V gene's germline CDR1 is SGDLS and CDR2 YYNGEE. The CDR3 loop is CASQRDRGETQYF. In nucleotides, the CDR3 is TGTGCCAGCCAAAGGGACAGGGGAGAGACCCAGTACTTC.

This chain links TRBV6-6 with TRBJ2-5; 9 bases are a match to TRBD1. V lost 4 bases to trimming and J lost 4 bases; unmatched junction nucleotides: 10. Germline CDR1 and CDR2: MNHNY and SVGAGI (reference sequence). The CDR3 spans 16 residues. CDR3 sequence reads: CASSSGQGMRLETQYF. For the CDR3, the DNA is TGTGCCAGCAGTTCTGGACAGGGGATGCGATTAGAGACCCAGTACTTC.

This chain links TRBV5-4 with TRBJ2-4; no definite D call. Trimming shortened V by 8 bases and J by 9 bases, and 15 bases separated the two germline ends. This CDR3 is 12 amino acids long. Germline V gene sequence: CDR1 SGHNT, CDR2 YYREEE (reference sequence). CDR3 sequence reads: CASPRKLLIQYF. The CDR3 DNA is TGTGCCAGTCCGCGGAAACTCCTCATTCAGTACTTC.

A few counts support this clone. The V gene is TRBV6-5, the J gene TRBJ1-4; D not resolved. Germline V gene lookup returns CDR1 MNHEY and CDR2 SVGAGI. The CDR3 is made up of 13 amino acids. V was pared by 7 bases and J by 3 bases, with 9 bases between. In DNA, the CDR3 is TGTGCCAGCAAGGAAGTTGCTAATGAAAAACTGTTTTTT. Its translation is CASKEVANEKLFF.

The V gene is TRBV4-3, the J gene TRBJ1-4, with D unresolved. Trimming took off 1 base at V and 3 bases at J, with 12 bases between the two ends. Per the germline V gene, CDR1 is LGHNA and CDR2 is YSLEER. The CDR3 is made up of 16 amino acids. This chain's CDR3 is CASSQVGATANEKLFF. CDR3 coding DNA: TGCGCCAGCAGCCAAGTGGGTGCGACGGCTAATGAAAAACTGTTTTTT.

This clone was detected many times. The J gene is TRBJ2-7, the V gene TRBV5-1; D is undetermined. The CDR3 spans 14 residues. CDR1 is SGHRS and CDR2 is YFSETQ in the germline V gene. The ends were cut back, 2 bases at V and 2 bases at J, with 11 bases in the middle. The CDR3 here is CASSLRGIPYEQYF. The DNA for the CDR3 is TGCGCCAGCAGCTTACGAGGAATACCCTACGAGCAGTACTTC.

V and J are TRBV19 and TRBJ2-7; 12 bases map to TRBD2. CDR3 size: 15 residues. After removal of 6 bases from V and 4 bases from J, the junction contained 7 bases not matched to a gene. The germline V gene encodes CDR1 LNHDA and CDR2 SQIVND (reference sequence). Here the CDR3 DNA reads TGTGCCAGTAGGGGGTCGACTAGCGGGAGTTACGAGCAGTACTTC. Translated: CASRGSTSGSYEQYF.

The J gene is TRBJ1-5, the V gene TRBV6-1; D might be TRBD1 (5 bases). The V gene lost 4 bases and the J gene lost 2 bases, with 12 bases spanning the gap. The length of the CDR3 is 15 residues. The V gene's germline CDR1 is MNHNS and CDR2 SASEGT. The CDR3 is CASSVSQGGNQPQHF. The CDR3 bases are TGTGCCAGCAGTGTGTCGCAGGGCGGCAATCAGCCCCAGCATTTT.

This clone was counted a few times. As DNA, the CDR3 is TGTGCCAGCAGTAAGACAGTTACCTACGAGCAGTACTTC. Protein product: CASSKTVTYEQYF. V and J are TRBV6-1 and TRBJ2-7; a possible D gene is TRBD1 (5 bases). Germline V gives CDR1 MNHNS, CDR2 SASEGT. This CDR3 contains 13 residues. Trimming removed 5 bases from V and 2 bases from J, with 10 bases in between.

The chain links TRBV6-1 to TRBJ1-1; no reliable D call. This CDR3 is 14 amino acids long. Trimming stripped 10 bases from V and 1 base from J, with 16 bases between. Germline CDR1 MNHNS, CDR2 SASEGT. Here the CDR3 DNA reads TGTGCCACCCTACCGGGCCGCCCGAACACTGAAGCTTTCTTT. It specifies CATLPGRPNTEAFF.

This clone turned up a few times. The chain recombines TRBV7-8 with TRBJ2-5; D remains ambiguous. Germline CDR1 and CDR2: SGHVS and FQNEAQ. V lost 4 bases and J 5 bases, leaving 8 bases between the germline ends. There are 12 residues in the CDR3. For the CDR3, the DNA is TGTGCCAGCAGCTCGATAGGGGAGACCCAGTACTTC. It codes for CASSSIGETQYF.

This clone was seen a single time. This chain uses TRBV7-2 with TRBJ2-6; tentative D call: TRBD1 (6 bases). The V and J ends lost 3 bases and 4 bases respectively, with 10 bases between them. The CDR3 spans 15 residues. Germline assignment: CDR1 SGHTA and CDR2 FQGNSA. In DNA, the CDR3 is TGTGCCAGCAGCTTTACAGGGCGCGGGGCCAACGTCCTGACTTTC. Protein: CASSFTGRGANVLTF.

The chain uses TRBV6-5 and TRBJ2-5; D perhaps matches TRBD2 (6 bases). Trimming removed 6 bases at V and 4 bases at J, with 12 bases between. The CDR3 totals 13 residues. CDR1 is MNHEY, CDR2 SVGAGI, per germline. CDR3 sequence: CASSPTRRETQYF. The CDR3 coding sequence is TGTGCCAGCAGCCCGACTAGGAGAGAGACCCAGTACTTC.

This sequence joins TRBV7-9 and TRBJ1-2; 8 nucleotides agree with TRBD1. The CDR3 totals 14 residues. Germline loops: CDR1 SEHNR, CDR2 FQNEAQ (reference sequence). V lost 5 bases, J lost 4 bases, and 6 bases stayed unmatched. CDR3 nucleotide sequence: TGTGCCAGCAGCCCGACAGGGGATGTCTATGGCTACACCTTC. This codes for CASSPTGDVYGYTF.

This clone is a singleton in its sample. An end of the junction differs from the germline gene, which may be a read error. Other nucleotide sequences in the sample specify the same CDR3. V and J are TRBV27 and TRBJ2-2, with D perhaps TRBD1 (6 bases). Germline CDR1 is MNHEY and CDR2 is SMNVEV (reference sequence). The CDR3 totals 16 residues. CDR3: CASSYTRTANTGELFF. CDR3 in DNA: TGTGCCAGCAGCTACACTCGGACAGCGAACACTGGGGAGCTGTTTTTT.

The chain carries TRBV2 and TRBJ2-5; D is perhaps TRBD2 (5 bases). The CDR3 totals 11 residues. The V gene's germline CDR1 is SNHLY and CDR2 FYNNEI. V was cut by 5 bases and J by 5 bases, with 6 bases left in between. The CDR3 protein is CASSTRETQYF. In DNA, the CDR3 is TGTGCCAGCAGTACTAGGGAGACCCAGTACTTC.